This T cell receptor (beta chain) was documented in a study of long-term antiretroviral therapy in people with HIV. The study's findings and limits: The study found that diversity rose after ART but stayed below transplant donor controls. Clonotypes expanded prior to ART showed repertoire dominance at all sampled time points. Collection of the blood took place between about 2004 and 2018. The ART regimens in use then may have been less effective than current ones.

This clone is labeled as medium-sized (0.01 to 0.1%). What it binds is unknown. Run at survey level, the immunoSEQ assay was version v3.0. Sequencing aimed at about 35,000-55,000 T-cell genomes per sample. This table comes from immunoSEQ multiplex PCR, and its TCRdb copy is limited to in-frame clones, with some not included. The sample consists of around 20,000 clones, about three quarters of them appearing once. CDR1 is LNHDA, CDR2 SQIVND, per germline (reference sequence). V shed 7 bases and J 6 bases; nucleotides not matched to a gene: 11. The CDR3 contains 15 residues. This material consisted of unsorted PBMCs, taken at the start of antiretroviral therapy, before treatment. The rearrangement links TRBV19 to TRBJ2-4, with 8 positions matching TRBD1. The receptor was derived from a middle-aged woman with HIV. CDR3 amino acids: CASMGPATGANIQYF. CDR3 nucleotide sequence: TGTGCCAGTATGGGCCCCGCGACAGGGGCAAACATTCAGTACTTC.